One and the same sample provided the 32 T cell receptor beta chains below, sequenced in a study of OX40 agonist ivuxolimab in advanced cancers. The repertoire was sequenced with immunoSEQ multiplex PCR; TCRdb's copy has only in-frame clones and lacks some. This table holds fewer than 80,000 clones, over 75% found once. The sample in question was CD4+ or CD8+ T cells sorted from blood, obtained in a trial of the OX40 agonist ivuxolimab. These receptors were collected from an adult with an advanced solid tumor such as melanoma, head and neck, liver or kidney cancer.

The chain uses TRBV11-2 and TRBJ2-7, with TRBD2 matching 10 bases. Germline assignment: CDR1 SGHAT and CDR2 FQNNGV. V dropped 5 bases and J dropped 7; count of bases not matched to a gene: 11. This CDR3 has 15 amino acids. This CDR3 reads CASSLGASGSWEQYF. The DNA of the CDR3 is TGTGCCAGCAGCCTGGGGGCTAGCGGGAGTTGGGAGCAGTACTTC.

This chain connects TRBV5-6 to TRBJ2-1, with 9 nucleotides matching TRBD2. In germline, CDR1 is SGHDT, CDR2 YYEEEE. CDR3 length equals 16 residues. The ends lost 5 bases at V and 0 bases at J; junction bases unmatched: 6. CDR3 amino acids: CASRYASGDSYNEQFF. CDR3 in DNA: TGTGCCAGCAGGTACGCTAGCGGGGACTCCTACAATGAGCAGTTCTTC.

The chain carries TRBV27 and TRBJ1-5, with 7 positions matching TRBD1. With V trimmed by 4 bases and J by 5 bases, 8 bases remained unmatched. CDR1 and CDR2 from the germline V gene are MNHEY and SMNVEV (reference sequence). The CDR3 sequence is 15 residues long. The DNA of the CDR3 is TGTGCCAGCAGTTATCTCGGAGGGGGCCATCAGCCCCAGCATTTT. It specifies CASSYLGGGHQPQHF.

This chain uses TRBV29-1 with TRBJ2-1; 13 nucleotides align to TRBD2. This CDR3 is 13 amino acids long. Germline V gives CDR1 SQVTM, CDR2 ANQGSEA. The ends lost 7 bases at V and 8 bases at J; junction bases unmatched: 5. CDR3 region: CSGGLAGVDEQFF. In nucleotides, the CDR3 is TGCAGCGGAGGACTAGCGGGAGTGGATGAGCAGTTCTTC.

Here the CDR3 reads CASSFFGQGYEQYF. CDR3 DNA: TGTGCCAGCAGCTTCTTTGGACAGGGGTACGAGCAGTACTTC. The chain joins TRBV5-4 to TRBJ2-7; TRBD1 agrees at 9 bases. This CDR3 has 14 residues. The germline V gene encodes CDR1 SGHNT and CDR2 YYREEE (reference sequence). With V trimmed by 2 bases and J by 4 bases, 4 bases remained unmatched.

The chain carries TRBV9 and TRBJ2-3; no clear D gene. The CDR3 contains 14 residues. The V end lost 1 base, the J end lost 2 bases, and 8 bases lay between the germline ends. CDR1 and CDR2 from the germline V gene are SGDLS and YYNGEE. The DNA of the CDR3 is TGTGCCAGCAGCGTATTCGGAAACACAGATACGCAGTATTTT. As protein: CASSVFGNTDTQYF. Complete variable domain (other parts from reference TRBV9 and TRBJ2-3): DSGVTQTPKHLITATGQRVTLRCSPRSGDLSVYWYQQSLDQGLQFLIQYYNGEERAKGNILERFSAQQFPDLHSELNLSSLELGDSALYFCASSVFGNTDTQYFGPGTRLTVL.

The rearrangement uses TRBV6-5 and TRBJ2-2; D is ambiguous. The germline gives CDR1 MNHEY, CDR2 SVGAGI. The CDR3 contains 12 residues. V lost 4 bases and J 5 bases, leaving 5 bases between the germline ends. This chain's CDR3 is CASSWATGELFF. DNA for the CDR3: TGTGCCAGCAGTTGGGCGACCGGGGAGCTGTTTTTT.

The V and J genes are TRBV27 and TRBJ2-7; 12 bases map to TRBD2. J was trimmed by 6 bases and V by 0 bases; bases with no gene match: 6. The CDR3 sequence is 16 residues long. Germline CDR1 is MNHEY and CDR2 is SMNVEV (reference sequence). The CDR3 DNA is TGTGCCAGCAGTTTATCCGCAGGACTAGCGGGAAGCGAGCAGTACTTC. This codes for CASSLSAGLAGSEQYF.

The chain combines TRBV4-1 with TRBJ1-4; no definite D call. Trimming pared 0 bases from V and 4 bases from J, leaving 15 bases between. The germline CDR1 and CDR2 sequences are MGHRA and YSYEKL. The CDR3 has 17 amino acids. In nucleotides, the CDR3 is TGCGCCAGCAGCCAAGACGATGGTGGGTCTAGTAATGAAAAACTGTTTTTT. It translates to CASSQDDGGSSNEKLFF.

This chain connects TRBV11-2 to TRBJ1-1, with 7 bases that match TRBD1. Germline CDR1 SGHAT, CDR2 FQNNGV. Trimming took 5 bases from V and 2 from J; bases not matched to a gene: 8. This CDR3 is built from 15 residues. CDR3 in DNA: TGTGCCAGCAGCGCGAGACAGGGAGGAAACACTGAAGCTTTCTTT. The encoded protein is CASSARQGGNTEAFF.

The chain couples TRBV28 to TRBJ1-5; D is uncertain. CDR3 size: 16 residues. Trimming removed 5 bases from V and 0 bases from J, with 14 bases in between. Germline lookup yields CDR1 MDHEN and CDR2 SYDVKM. In nucleotides, the CDR3 is TGTGCCAGCAGTCCGAGGTTGGGGTATAGCAATCAGCCCCAGCATTTT. This encodes CASSPRLGYSNQPQHF.

The chain employs TRBV6-5 and TRBJ1-2; no clear D gene. The CDR3 is made up of 13 amino acids. From germline, CDR1 is MNHEY and CDR2 SVGAGI. The germline V and J ends were trimmed by 5 bases and 4 bases, with 11 bases remaining between them. The CDR3, as DNA: TGTGCCAGCAGTCCGGGCCGAGGCTATGGCTACACCTTC. This encodes CASSPGRGYGYTF.

The genes are TRBV5-4 and TRBJ2-7, with D perhaps matching TRBD1 (6 bases). Germline V lookup: CDR1 SGHNT, CDR2 YYREEE (reference sequence). V lost 0 bases to trimming and J lost 2 bases, with 12 bases between them. The CDR3 has 15 amino acids. CDR3 loop: CASSLALDSPYEQYF. CDR3 DNA sequence: TGTGCCAGCAGCTTGGCCCTGGACAGTCCCTACGAGCAGTACTTC.

Of note for this clone: Compared with germline, one end of the junction differs, possibly owing to a read error. The V gene is TRBV7-7, the J gene TRBJ2-5; 10 bases align to TRBD2. The CDR3 length is 17 residues. From germline, CDR1 is SSHAT and CDR2 FNYEAQ (reference sequence). CDR3 sequence: CASSPAGGLLGQETQYF. CDR3 nucleotide sequence: TGTGCTAGCAGCCCAGCGGGAGGGTTGTTGGGGCAAGAGACCCAGTACTTC. Full variable domain (remainder filled in from reference TRBV7-7 and TRBJ2-5): GAGVSQSPRYKVTKRGQDVTLRCDPISSHATLYWYQQALGQGPEFLTYFNYEAQPDKSGLPSDRFSAERPEGSISTLTIQRTEQRDSAMYRCASSPAGGLLGQETQYFGPGTRLLVL.

The V gene is TRBV4-3, the J gene TRBJ1-2; the D is unclear. The V gene's germline CDR1 is LGHNA and CDR2 YSLEER. This CDR3 has 15 residues. V lost 0 bases to trimming and J lost 1 base, with 9 bases between them. CDR3 in DNA: TGCGCCAGCAGCCAAGAAGTAGGAATTAACTATGGCTACACCTTC. Protein product: CASSQEVGINYGYTF.

J is TRBJ2-5 and V is TRBV7-6, with D perhaps matching TRBD1 (5 bases). V dropped 1 base and J dropped 5 bases, with 11 bases sitting between them. The CDR3 is 14 amino acids. From germline, CDR1 is SGHVS and CDR2 FNYEAQ. The CDR3 region has the DNA TGTGCCAGCAGCTTAGAAGTCAGGGTGGAGACCCAGTACTTC. Protein product: CASSLEVRVETQYF.

The J gene is TRBJ2-1, the V gene TRBV4-3; D remains ambiguous. V was clipped by 2 bases and J by 0 bases, with 8 bases between them. The germline V gene encodes CDR1 LGHNA and CDR2 YSLEER. The CDR3 spans 15 residues. In DNA, the CDR3 is TGCGCCAGCAGCCAAACGGTAAGCTCCTACAATGAGCAGTTCTTC. Protein product: CASSQTVSSYNEQFF.

This clone showed up just once. This rearrangement joins TRBV6-5 to TRBJ2-1; D is unresolved. Trimming stripped 2 bases from V and 0 bases from J, with 11 bases between. CDR1 is MNHEY, CDR2 SVGAGI, per germline. The CDR3 is 16 residues long. The DNA of the CDR3 is TGTGCCAGCAGTTACAATCAGCTCAGCTCCTACAATGAGCAGTTCTTC. Its translation: CASSYNQLSSYNEQFF.

The chain employs TRBV19 and TRBJ1-1, with D hard to call. Trimming removed 4 bases at V and 2 bases at J, with 5 bases between. The CDR3 is 12 residues long. Germline-derived CDR1 and CDR2 are LNHDA and SQIVND (reference sequence). CDR3 nucleotides: TGTGCCAGTAGTAGCTTCAACACTGAAGCTTTCTTT. Its protein product is CASSSFNTEAFF.

This clone was recorded only once. This chain uses TRBV9 with TRBJ2-5; 10 bases map to TRBD2. The length of the CDR3 is 15 residues. Unmatched junction bases numbered 6, after V lost 2 bases and J lost 5 bases. Germline lookup yields CDR1 SGDLS and CDR2 YYNGEE. The CDR3 region has the DNA TGTGCCAGCAGCGTTAGCGGGGGGATGGGGGAGACCCAGTACTTC. Protein sequence: CASSVSGGMGETQYF.

Within the sample, this clone is medium-sized. This rearrangement joins TRBV27 to TRBJ1-5; possible D gene TRBD1, 6 bases. Germline loops: CDR1 MNHEY, CDR2 SMNVEV (reference sequence). The CDR3 is 15 amino acids. Trimming took 1 base from V and 3 from J, leaving 10 bases between them. The CDR3 DNA reads as TGTGCCAGCAGTTTATATCGGGGGCTCAATCAGCCCCAGCATTTT. Protein: CASSLYRGLNQPQHF.

This clone has more than one count but fewer than ten. The rearrangement joins TRBV6-9 to TRBJ2-1; 8 nucleotides align to TRBD2. Germline V gene data show CDR1 as MNHGY and CDR2 as SVAAGI. J gave up 8 bases and V 4 bases, and 10 bases lay outside the gene matches. The CDR3 covers 15 residues. CDR3: CASSFRAGAGDEQFF. The CDR3 DNA is TGTGCCAGCAGTTTCCGAGCGGGAGCGGGCGATGAGCAGTTCTTC.

The chain uses TRBV6-5 and TRBJ2-2, with D hard to call. The CDR3 length is 13 residues. Germline V gene data show CDR1 as MNHEY and CDR2 as SVGAGI. Trimming removed 2 bases from V and 3 bases from J, with 4 bases in between. The DNA for the CDR3 is TGTGCCAGCAGTTACGCAGACACCGGGGAGCTGTTTTTT. Translating gives CASSYADTGELFF.

The chain is built from TRBV9 and TRBJ2-3, with a weak D call TRBD2 (5 bases). V dropped 3 bases and J dropped 2 bases, with 16 bases sitting between them. Germline V gene sequence: CDR1 SGDLS, CDR2 YYNGEE. This CDR3 spans 16 amino acids. The chain's CDR3 is CASSGGSAEYTDTQYF. CDR3 sequence (DNA): TGTGCCAGCAGCGGGGGTAGCGCGGAGTACACAGATACGCAGTATTTT.

The chain carries TRBV7-8 and TRBJ1-2; TRBD1 matches at 10 bases. The CDR3 spans 15 residues. The J segment lost 4 bases and the V segment lost 5 bases, leaving 7 bases of the junction unmatched. CDR1 is SGHVS and CDR2 is FQNEAQ in the germline V gene. The CDR3 DNA reads as TGTGCCAGCAGCCTTGGACAGGGGGAAGCCTATGGCTACACCTTC. Residues: CASSLGQGEAYGYTF.

The chain uses TRBV27 and TRBJ1-2; 8 bases align to TRBD1. The junction had 3 bases not matched to a gene; V was cut back by 5 bases and J by 4 bases. The germline V gene encodes CDR1 MNHEY and CDR2 SMNVEV (reference sequence). The CDR3 has 13 amino acids. CDR3 in amino acids: CASSPGGVYGYTF. The CDR3 DNA reads as TGTGCCAGCAGTCCAGGGGGCGTCTATGGCTACACCTTC.

This chain links TRBV11-2 with TRBJ1-5, with no clear D. This CDR3 comprises 14 residues. Germline CDR1 SGHAT, CDR2 FQNNGV. With 6 bases removed from V and 5 bases from J, the gap between germline ends came to 14 bases. The CDR3 sequence: CASRLTQGHQPQHF. The CDR3 nucleotides are TGTGCCAGCAGGCTCACGCAAGGACATCAGCCCCAGCATTTT.

The gene calls are TRBV7-9 and TRBJ2-7, with D possibly being TRBD2 (5 bases). Looked up from germline, CDR1 is SEHNR and CDR2 is FQNEAQ (reference sequence). Trimming took off 5 bases at V and 3 bases at J, with 14 bases between the two ends. CDR3 length equals 14 residues. CDR3 sequence reads: CASSLPGLGYEQYF. The DNA of the CDR3 is TGTGCCAGCAGCCTCCCCGGACTGGGCTACGAGCAGTACTTC.

The chain carries TRBV9 and TRBJ1-3; the match to TRBD1 covers 7 bases. V was pared by 0 bases and J by 7 bases, with 19 bases of the junction left unmatched. This CDR3 spans 19 amino acids. CDR1 and CDR2 (germline): SGDLS, YYNGEE. The CDR3 sequence is CASSVEGGSTGTPRNTIYF. In DNA, the CDR3 is TGTGCCAGCAGCGTAGAAGGTGGGTCGACAGGGACCCCTCGGAACACCATATATTTT. The entire variable domain, with the rest obtained from reference TRBV9 and TRBJ1-3, is as follows: DSGVTQTPKHLITATGQRVTLRCSPRSGDLSVYWYQQSLDQGLQFLIQYYNGEERAKGNILERFSAQQFPDLHSELNLSSLELGDSALYFCASSVEGGSTGTPRNTIYFGEGSWLTVV.

This clone came up a few times. The CDR3: CASSDGTVYNEKLFF. As DNA, the CDR3 is TGTGCCAGCAGCGACGGGACAGTGTATAATGAAAAACTGTTTTTT. The chain employs TRBV9 and TRBJ1-4, with 7 nucleotides matching TRBD1. From germline, CDR1 is SGDLS and CDR2 YYNGEE. The junction had 6 bases not matched to a gene; V was cut back by 3 bases and J by 4 bases. The CDR3 is 15 amino acids. Variable domain in full (rest from reference TRBV9 and TRBJ1-4): DSGVTQTPKHLITATGQRVTLRCSPRSGDLSVYWYQQSLDQGLQFLIQYYNGEERAKGNILERFSAQQFPDLHSELNLSSLELGDSALYFCASSDGTVYNEKLFFGSGTQLSVL.

This clone was observed a few times. V is TRBV7-9 and J is TRBJ2-7; 8 nucleotides align to TRBD1. J lost 6 bases, V lost 5 bases, and 12 bases had no gene match. This CDR3 is 15 amino acids long. The germline CDR1 and CDR2 sequences are SEHNR and FQNEAQ (reference sequence). CDR3 bases: TGTGCCAGCAGCCAACCCGGGACAGGATACTCCGAGCAGTACTTC. Its protein is CASSQPGTGYSEQYF.

CDR3 protein: CASRTAGRYNEQFF. For the CDR3, the DNA is TGTGCCAGCAGGACGGCGGGGAGATACAATGAGCAGTTCTTC. V is TRBV27 and J is TRBJ2-1, with a tentative D call TRBD2 (6 bases). The CDR3 spans 14 residues. V gave up 6 bases and J gave up 4 bases, with 13 bases separating them. CDR1 MNHEY and CDR2 SMNVEV come from the germline V gene (reference sequence).